This T cell receptor (beta chain) was recorded in a study of cytotoxic CD8 clonotypes in ibrutinib-treated CLL. Study information: Roughly 10 relapsed/refractory, roughly 15 treatment-naive; roughly 18 IGHV unmutated. The study's findings and limits: Clonality (at baseline) was higher than in age-matched healthy donors and tracked circulating CD8+ T-cell counts. Public clonotypes showed up rarely, and on treatment they shrank or held steady.

This clone was counted a few times. Its matching antigen is unknown. The method was immunoSEQ multiplex PCR; TCRdb's version includes in-frame clones alone and lacks a portion of them. The table shows roughly 330,000 clones, with 67% occurring only once. The clonotype was recovered from a human donor with chronic lymphocytic leukemia. Sequenced material: PBMCs, taken after 36 months of ibrutinib treatment.

CDR3 DNA: TGCGCCAGCAGCTGGGCAGATTACAGTAACACCGGGGAGCTGTTTTTT. Protein product: CASSWADYSNTGELFF. This chain connects TRBV5-1 to TRBJ2-2, with unresolved D. CDR1 SGHRS and CDR2 YFSETQ come from the germline V gene. This CDR3 contains 16 residues. The V end was cut by 3 bases, the J end by 2 bases, with 14 bases between.